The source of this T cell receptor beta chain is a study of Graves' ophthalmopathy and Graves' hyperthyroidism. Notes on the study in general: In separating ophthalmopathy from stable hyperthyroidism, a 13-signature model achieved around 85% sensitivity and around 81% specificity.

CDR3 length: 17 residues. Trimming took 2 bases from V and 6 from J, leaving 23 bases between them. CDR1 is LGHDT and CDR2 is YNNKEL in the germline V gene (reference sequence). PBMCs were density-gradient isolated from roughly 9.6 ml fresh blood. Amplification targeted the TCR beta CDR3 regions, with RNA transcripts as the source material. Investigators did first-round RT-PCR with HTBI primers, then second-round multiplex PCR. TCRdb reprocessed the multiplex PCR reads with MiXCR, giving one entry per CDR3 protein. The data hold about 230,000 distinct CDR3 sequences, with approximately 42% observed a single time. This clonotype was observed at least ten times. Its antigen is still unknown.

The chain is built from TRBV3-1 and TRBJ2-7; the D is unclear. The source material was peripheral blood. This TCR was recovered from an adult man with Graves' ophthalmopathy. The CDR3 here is CASSQIKSRASSSEQYF. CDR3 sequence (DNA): TGTGCCAGCAGCCAAATCAAGTCCCGGGCGTCAAGTTCCGAGCAGTACTTC.